This TCR beta chain was recorded in a study of T-cell reconstitution after alpha-beta-depleted transplantation in children. The authors prepared the TCRbeta library with unique molecular identifiers. One entry per CDR3 protein, called by TCRdb with MiXCR from the PCR reads. Of nearly 550,000 distinct CDR3 sequences in the sample, 15% to 20% were seen once. Trimming shortened V by 5 bases and J by 2 bases, and 10 bases separated the two germline ends. Germline V gene sequence: CDR1 SEHNR, CDR2 FQNEAQ (reference sequence). The CDR3 loop spans 13 amino acids. This receptor was identified in a human donor who donated a stem cell graft to a child with acute lymphoblastic leukemia. This chain uses TRBV7-9 with TRBJ2-7, with a possible D match to TRBD1 (6 bases). The sample was PBMCs from the stem cell graft donor, taken from the stem cell graft. As DNA, the CDR3 is TGTGCCAGCAGCATGACAGGAGCCTACGAGCAGTACTTC. Translation gives CASSMTGAYEQYF. Using reference TRBV7-9 and TRBJ2-7 for the parts outside the CDR3, the full variable domain is DTGVSQNPRHKITKRGQNVTFRCDPISEHNRLYWYRQTLGQGPEFLTYFQNEAQLEKSRLLSDRFSAERPKGSFSTLEIQRTEQGDSAMYLCASSMTGAYEQYFGPGTRLTVT.